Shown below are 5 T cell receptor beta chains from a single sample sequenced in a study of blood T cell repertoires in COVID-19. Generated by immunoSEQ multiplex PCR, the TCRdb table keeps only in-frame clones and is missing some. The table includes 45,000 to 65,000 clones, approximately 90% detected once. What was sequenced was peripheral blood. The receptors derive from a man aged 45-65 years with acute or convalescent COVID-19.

CDR3 coding DNA: TGCGCCAGCAGCAAAAACGGACAAACGGGAAACACCATATATTTT. As protein: CASSKNGQTGNTIYF. The rearrangement links TRBV5-1 to TRBJ1-3; D is perhaps TRBD1 (5 bases). Germline CDR1 is SGHRS and CDR2 is YFSETQ. This CDR3 region has 15 residues. Trimming pared 4 bases from V and 4 bases from J, leaving 15 bases between.

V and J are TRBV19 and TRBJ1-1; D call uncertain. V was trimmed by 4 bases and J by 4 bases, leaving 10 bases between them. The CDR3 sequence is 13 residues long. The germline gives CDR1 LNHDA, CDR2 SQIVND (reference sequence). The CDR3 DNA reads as TGTGCCAGTAGTAGTGGACTAATCACTGAAGCTTTCTTT. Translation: CASSSGLITEAFF.

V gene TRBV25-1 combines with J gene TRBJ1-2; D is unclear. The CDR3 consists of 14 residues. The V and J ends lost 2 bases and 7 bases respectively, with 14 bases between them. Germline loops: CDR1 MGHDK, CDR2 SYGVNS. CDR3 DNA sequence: TGTGCCAGCAGTGAACTGCTCATGGGGAGTGGCTACACCTTC. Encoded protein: CASSELLMGSGYTF.

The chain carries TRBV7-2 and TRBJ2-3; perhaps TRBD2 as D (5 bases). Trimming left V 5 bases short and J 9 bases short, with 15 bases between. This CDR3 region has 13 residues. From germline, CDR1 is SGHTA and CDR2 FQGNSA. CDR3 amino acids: CASSPGLRATQYF. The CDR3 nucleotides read TGTGCCAGCAGCCCAGGCCTGCGGGCCACGCAGTATTTT.

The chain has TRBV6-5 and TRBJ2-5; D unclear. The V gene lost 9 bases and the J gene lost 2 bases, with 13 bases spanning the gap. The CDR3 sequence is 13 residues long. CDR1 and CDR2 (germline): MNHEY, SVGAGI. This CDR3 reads CASRLGFQETQYF. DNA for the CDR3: TGTGCCAGTAGGCTAGGATTTCAAGAGACCCAGTACTTC.